This TCR beta chain was profiled in a study of technical replicates of blood from a few donors. V lost 5 bases and J lost 9, with 14 bases in between. CDR1 is SGHDT and CDR2 is YYEEEE in the germline V gene. The CDR3 totals 12 residues. Only in-frame clones appear in the TCRdb table, and some are missing; sequencing was by immunoSEQ multiplex PCR. The sample contains over 85,000 clones, approximately 95% of which appear only once. The sequenced sample consisted of T cells isolated from PBMCs. The source is a human donor in good health. This rearrangement joins TRBV5-6 to TRBJ1-1, with a tentative D call TRBD1 (6 bases). For the CDR3, the DNA is TGTGCCAGCAGGGTACAGGGTTGGAAAGCTTTCTTT. Its protein is CASRVQGWKAFF. Complete variable domain (other parts from reference TRBV5-6 and TRBJ1-1): DAGVTQSPTHLIKTRGQQVTLRCSPKSGHDTVSWYQQALGQGPQFIFQYYEEEERQRGNFPDRFSGHQFPNYSSELNVNALLLGDSALYLCASRVQGWKAFFGQGTRLTVV.